These 19 T cell receptor beta chains were sequenced from one sample in a study of shared clonotypes between healthy human individuals. Only in-frame clones appear in the TCRdb table, and some are missing; sequencing was by immunoSEQ multiplex PCR. The table includes over a million clones, roughly 96% detected once. What was sequenced was naive CD4+ T cells sorted from blood. Stated subset: CD45RA+ positively selected. These receptors were collected from a man aged 30-40 years in good health.

This clone has a single count. This sample also contains other DNA sequences that code for the same CDR3. The V call is TRBV5-1, the J call TRBJ2-7; TRBD1 might be the D (5 bases). The CDR3 covers 15 residues. Per germline, CDR1 SGHRS and CDR2 YFSETQ. The ends were cut back, 0 bases at V and 0 bases at J, with 10 bases in the middle. In DNA form, the CDR3 reads TGCGCCAGCAGCTTGGCGGCAGGGTCCTCCTACGAGCAGTACTTC. Its translation: CASSLAAGSSYEQYF. Variable domain in full (rest from reference TRBV5-1 and TRBJ2-7): KAGVTQTPRYLIKTRGQQVTLSCSPISGHRSVSWYQQTPGQGLQFLFEYFSETQRNKGNFPGRFSGRQFSNSRSEMNVSTLELGDSALYLCASSLAAGSSYEQYFGPGTRLTVT.

The DNA of the CDR3 is TGTGCCAGCAGTTCTGGACTTTCGAAGCAGTACTTC. This sequence encodes CASSSGLSKQYF. The chain carries TRBV28 and TRBJ2-7, with D maybe TRBD2 (5 bases). The CDR3 is 12 amino acids. V was cut by 4 bases and J by 8 bases, with 12 bases left in between. Germline CDR1 MDHEN, CDR2 SYDVKM.

The rearrangement uses TRBV2 and TRBJ1-5; tentatively, D is TRBD1 (5 bases). This CDR3 has 18 amino acids. CDR1 and CDR2 from the germline V gene are SNHLY and FYNNEI. V shed 7 bases and J shed 7 bases, with 29 bases lying between them. The CDR3 DNA sequence: TGTGCCAGCACATCAGCTCAAAGCATTGGGGGGGTTCTGCAGCCCCAGCATTTT. Translating it yields CASTSAQSIGGVLQPQHF.

V and J are TRBV5-1 and TRBJ2-3, with TRBD2 matching 13 bases. The J segment lost 7 bases and the V segment lost 2 bases, leaving 13 bases of the junction unmatched. CDR3 length: 18 amino acids. CDR1 and CDR2 from the germline V gene are SGHRS and YFSETQ. The CDR3 DNA reads TGCGCCAGCAGCTTACCTCTACTAGCGGGAGGGCCTCGGAATACGCAGTATTTT. Protein sequence: CASSLPLLAGGPRNTQYF.

This clone was detected once. The chain links TRBV6-1 to TRBJ1-1; no reliable D call. This CDR3 spans 13 amino acids. Trimming pared 4 bases from V and 0 bases from J, leaving 6 bases between. Germline-derived CDR1 and CDR2 are MNHNS and SASEGT. For the CDR3, the DNA is TGTGCCAGCAGTGCGCAGATGAACACTGAAGCTTTCTTT. This gives the protein CASSAQMNTEAFF.

This clone was counted a single time. V usage is TRBV9 and J usage is TRBJ1-5; D uncertain. Trimming removed 0 bases from V and 6 bases from J, with 4 bases in between. Per germline, CDR1 SGDLS and CDR2 YYNGEE. The CDR3 loop spans 12 amino acids. The CDR3 sequence is CASSVEGQPQHF. In DNA, the CDR3 is TGTGCCAGCAGCGTAGAAGGTCAGCCCCAGCATTTT.

V and J are TRBV11-2 and TRBJ2-5; D gene uncertain. Trimming pared 2 bases from V and 2 bases from J, leaving 6 bases between. The length of the CDR3 is 13 residues. The germline gives CDR1 SGHAT, CDR2 FQNNGV. The CDR3 bases are TGTGCCAGCAGCTTATCGATTCAAGAGACCCAGTACTTC. Amino acid sequence: CASSLSIQETQYF.

This chain connects TRBV7-2 to TRBJ2-7, with 9 nucleotides matching TRBD2. V gave up 1 base and J gave up 3 bases; unmatched junction bases: 4. The CDR3 runs 15 residues. Germline CDR1 reads SGHTA; CDR2 reads FQGNSA. CDR3 amino acids: CASSLVAGVDYEQYF. The CDR3, as DNA: TGTGCCAGCAGCTTAGTAGCGGGAGTCGACTACGAGCAGTACTTC. Full variable domain (remainder filled in from reference TRBV7-2 and TRBJ2-7): GAGVSQSPSNKVTEKGKDVELRCDPISGHTALYWYRQSLGQGLEFLIYFQGNSAPDKSGLPSDRFSAERTGGSVSTLTIQRTQQEDSAVYLCASSLVAGVDYEQYFGPGTRLTVT.

The rearrangement uses TRBV18 and TRBJ2-7; 8 bases are a match to TRBD1. V trimming: 4 bases; J trimming: 6 bases; junction bases outside the gene matches: 5. Germline V gives CDR1 KGHSH, CDR2 LQKENI. This CDR3 contains 13 residues. The CDR3 sequence: CASSRDDRGEQYF. CDR3 nucleotide sequence: TGTGCCAGCTCACGGGATGACAGGGGCGAGCAGTACTTC. Full variable domain (remainder filled in from reference TRBV18 and TRBJ2-7): NAGVMQNPRHLVRRRGQEARLRCSPMKGHSHVYWYRQLPEEGLKFMVYLQKENIIDESGMPKERFSAEFPKEGPSILRIQQVVRGDSAAYFCASSRDDRGEQYFGPGTRLTVT.

The gene calls are TRBV5-6 and TRBJ1-1; D is undetermined. The germline CDR1 and CDR2 sequences are SGHDT and YYEEEE. Trimming pared 5 bases from V and 0 bases from J, leaving 8 bases between. CDR3 length: 13 residues. DNA for the CDR3: TGTGCCAGCAGTCTTGACATGAACACTGAAGCTTTCTTT. This sequence encodes CASSLDMNTEAFF.

CDR3 residues: CASRVNTEAFF. The CDR3 DNA is TGTGCCAGCAGGGTGAACACTGAAGCTTTCTTT. The rearrangement links TRBV2 to TRBJ1-1; D ambiguous. V lost 6 bases to trimming and J lost 0 bases, with 2 bases between them. The CDR3 has 11 amino acids. Germline CDR1 and CDR2: SNHLY and FYNNEI.

This clone was detected only a few times. The chain joins TRBV2 to TRBJ1-5; D gene ambiguous. Germline V gene lookup returns CDR1 SNHLY and CDR2 FYNNEI. The CDR3 length is 15 residues. With 2 bases removed from V and 1 base from J, the gap between germline ends came to 9 bases. This CDR3 is CASSEHTRSNQPQHF. Written as DNA, the CDR3 is TGTGCCAGCAGTGAACATACAAGGAGCAATCAGCCCCAGCATTTT. Full variable domain (remainder filled in from reference TRBV2 and TRBJ1-5): EPEVTQTPSHQVTQMGQEVILRCVPISNHLYFYWYRQILGQKVEFLVSFYNNEISEKSEIFDDQFSVERPDGSNFTLKIRSTKLEDSAMYFCASSEHTRSNQPQHFGDGTRLSIL.

This clone appeared a single time. This chain joins TRBV5-1 and TRBJ1-2; 7 positions agree with TRBD1. The V gene's germline CDR1 is SGHRS and CDR2 YFSETQ. The CDR3 sequence is 19 residues long. V lost 2 bases, J lost 2 bases, and 18 bases stayed unmatched. CDR3 bases: TGCGCCAGCAGCTTCAGCACCATAAGACAGGGAGATATAAACTATGGCTACACCTTC. This codes for CASSFSTIRQGDINYGYTF.

The rearrangement joins TRBV11-2 to TRBJ1-5; 8 bases match TRBD1. Germline CDR1 and CDR2: SGHAT and FQNNGV. The CDR3 contains 14 residues. V trimming: 3 bases; J trimming: 7 bases; junction bases outside the gene matches: 5. CDR3 coding DNA: TGTGCCAGCAGCTTGGAACAGGGGGACCAGCCCCAGCATTTT. This sequence encodes CASSLEQGDQPQHF.

V usage is TRBV28 and J usage is TRBJ1-1; perhaps TRBD1 as D (5 bases). The germline V gene encodes CDR1 MDHEN and CDR2 SYDVKM. CDR3 length: 14 amino acids. V shed 5 bases and J shed 6 bases, with 16 bases lying between them. The CDR3 bases are TGTGCCAGCAGTCCCCAATGGGGGGGAGCTGAAGCTTTCTTT. Its protein product is CASSPQWGGAEAFF.

The genes are TRBV7-3 and TRBJ2-1; D is unresolved. This CDR3 region has 17 residues. Germline assignment: CDR1 SGHTA and CDR2 FQGTGA. Between the trimmed V and J ends, which lost 2 bases and 6 bases, there was a span of 20 bases. The CDR3 DNA reads as TGTGCCAGCAGCTTAGGCCTGGTAGGATCCCTTCGCAATGAGCAGTTCTTC. Translating gives CASSLGLVGSLRNEQFF.

The chain has TRBV11-2 and TRBJ1-2; D is undetermined. V dropped 5 bases and J dropped 5 bases, with 12 bases sitting between them. Germline lookup yields CDR1 SGHAT and CDR2 FQNNGV. The CDR3 runs 13 residues. CDR3 DNA: TGTGCCAGCAGCCCCGGGCGGGAATATGGCTACACCTTC. Translation: CASSPGREYGYTF.

Of note for this clone: The same CDR3 arises from other DNA sequences in this sample as well. This rearrangement joins TRBV5-4 to TRBJ2-5, with D perhaps TRBD1 (5 bases). Germline CDR1 is SGHNT and CDR2 is YYREEE (reference sequence). The germline V and J ends were trimmed by 0 bases and 3 bases, with 6 bases remaining between them. CDR3 length: 13 residues. In DNA, the CDR3 is TGTGCCAGCAGCTTGGGCAGGGAAGAGACCCAGTACTTC. Residues: CASSLGREETQYF. Full variable domain (outside the CDR3, taken from reference TRBV5-4 and TRBJ2-5): ETGVTQSPTHLIKTRGQQVTLRCSSQSGHNTVSWYQQALGQGPQFIFQYYREEENGRGNFPPRFSGLQFPNYSSELNVNALELDDSALYLCASSLGREETQYFGPGTRLLVL.

J is TRBJ2-7 and V is TRBV19, with D possibly called TRBD1 or TRBD2 (7 bases each). Trimming took off 5 bases at V and 4 bases at J, with 18 bases between the two ends. The CDR3 sequence is 15 residues long. Germline V CDR1 and CDR2: LNHDA, SQIVND (reference sequence). The CDR3 protein is CASSLRQGGNYEQYF. CDR3 nucleotide sequence: TGTGCCAGTAGTCTTCGACAGGGAGGGAATTACGAGCAGTACTTC.